This T cell receptor beta chain was sequenced in a study of T cells in Graves' hyperthyroidism and ophthalmopathy. Broader study findings: Most thyroid clonotypes expanded above 0.001 appeared in blood too.

At least ten counts were recorded for this clonotype. Its antigen remains unknown. TCR beta CDR3 regions were amplified from RNA transcripts. In the first-round RT-PCR of the TCR CDR3, the HTBI primer set was used. TCRdb reanalysed the multiplex PCR reads using MiXCR and keeps one entry per CDR3 protein. Of a few hundred thousand distinct CDR3 sequences listed, 15% to 20% are singletons. Cells are PBMCs isolated from approximately 9.2 ml of fresh blood. CDR1 and CDR2 (germline): SGHTA, FQGTGA. The CDR3 spans 16 residues. V gave up 3 bases and J gave up 2 bases, with 14 bases separating them. The chain uses TRBV7-3 and TRBJ1-3; D call uncertain. This receptor was obtained from a woman between 18 and 29 years old with Graves' hyperthyroidism. Sequencing input: blood. CDR3 nucleotides: TGTGCCAGCAGCTTGGGCCCGCTTGGGGCTGGAAACACCATATATTTT. This sequence encodes CASSLGPLGAGNTIYF.